The sequence of this T cell receptor beta chain was determined in a study of T-cell reconstitution after alpha-beta-depleted transplantation in children. General study findings and limits: Approximately two months post-transplant, alpha-beta T cells reportedly originated from several hundred expanded graft clones.

This clonotype was seen only a few times. Its antigen is not known. V gave up 5 bases and J gave up 4 bases, with 19 bases separating them. Germline V gene lookup returns CDR1 SGHRS and CDR2 YFSETQ. This CDR3 comprises 16 residues. Unique molecular identifiers were used to barcode this TCRbeta library. TCRdb analysed the PCR reads with MiXCR anew, one entry per CDR3 protein. The data show around 580,000 distinct CDR3 sequences, 25% to 30% seen once. The material was PBMCs, obtained before TCRalphabeta/CD19-depleted stem cell transplant. The chain employs TRBV5-1 and TRBJ2-1; D is undetermined. This clonotype was obtained from a boy younger than two with Wiskott-Aldrich syndrome, due to receive a stem cell transplant. CDR3 sequence reads: CASSPNLRSQYNEQFF. The CDR3 nucleotides read TGCGCCAGCAGTCCAAATCTGCGAAGCCAGTACAATGAGCAGTTCTTC.